Below, one TCR beta chain is given with its context. Original handling: Amplified reference gene primers provided the basis for estimating nucleated cell counts. The repertoire was sequenced with immunoSEQ multiplex PCR; TCRdb's copy has only in-frame clones and lacks some. V and J calls and clone size are as listed in that table; D and trimming were resolved from the DNA. The sample has some 170,000 clones, roughly 81% seen once. A Seattle source enrolled patients during active infection and followed them longitudinally. This sample is drawn from a study of blood T cell repertoires in COVID-19. Source material: peripheral blood. The clonotype comes from a woman between 40 and 55 years old with COVID-19, enrolled during active disease.

The CDR3 nucleotides read TGTGCCAGCAGCTCCACCGGGACTAGCGGGAGCGATGAGCAGTTCTTC. Its protein product is CASSSTGTSGSDEQFF. The chain has TRBV28 and TRBJ2-1, with 14 bases matching TRBD2. V dropped 6 bases and J dropped 8; count of bases not matched to a gene: 9. Germline V gene sequence: CDR1 MDHEN, CDR2 SYDVKM. The CDR3 covers 16 residues.